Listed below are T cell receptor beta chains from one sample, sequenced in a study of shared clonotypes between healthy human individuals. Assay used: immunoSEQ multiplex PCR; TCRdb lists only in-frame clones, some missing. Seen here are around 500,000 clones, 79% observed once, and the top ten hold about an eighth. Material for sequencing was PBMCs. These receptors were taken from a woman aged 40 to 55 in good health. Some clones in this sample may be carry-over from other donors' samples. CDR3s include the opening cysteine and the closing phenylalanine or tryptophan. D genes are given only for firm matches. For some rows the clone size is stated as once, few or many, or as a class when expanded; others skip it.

cdr3_nt: TGTGCCAGCAGCCTCAGCCCAGGAGAAAAACTGTTTTTT; cdr3_aa: CASSLSPGEKLFF; d_call: -; v_call: TRBV11-2; j_call: TRBJ1-4; clone_size: -
cdr3_nt: TGCGCCAGCAGCTTAAGACCCCCATCCGCGAGCTCCTACGAGCAGTACTTC; cdr3_aa: CASSLRPPSASSYEQYF; d_call: -; v_call: TRBV5-1; j_call: TRBJ2-7; clone_size: once
cdr3_nt: TGTGCCAGCGGCCCCTCACGGATGGGGTACACCGGGGAGCTGTTTTTT; cdr3_aa: CASGPSRMGYTGELFF; d_call: -; v_call: TRBV7-2; j_call: TRBJ2-2; clone_size: -
cdr3_nt: TGTGCCAGTAGTATACGGGCGGGACAAGAGACCCAGTACTTC; cdr3_aa: CASSIRAGQETQYF; d_call: -; v_call: TRBV19; j_call: TRBJ2-5; clone_size: -
cdr3_nt: TGTGCCAGCAGCCGAACCGGGACTAGCGGGAGTTTTGAGCAGTTCTTC; cdr3_aa: CASSRTGTSGSFEQFF; d_call: TRBD2; v_call: TRBV7-2; j_call: TRBJ2-1; clone_size: -
cdr3_nt: TGCGCCAGCAGCTTAAGCGGGCGGGATGGCTACACCTTC; cdr3_aa: CASSLSGRDGYTF; d_call: -; v_call: TRBV5-1; j_call: TRBJ1-2; clone_size: -
cdr3_nt: TGTGCCAGCAGTTTATCGGCAGGGAATGGCTACACCTTC; cdr3_aa: CASSLSAGNGYTF; d_call: -; v_call: TRBV27; j_call: TRBJ1-2; clone_size: -
cdr3_nt: TGTGCCAGCAGTGAACTAGCCCCCCCGAGGAATGAGCAGTTCTTC; cdr3_aa: CASSELAPPRNEQFF; d_call: -; v_call: TRBV6-1; j_call: TRBJ2-1; clone_size: -
cdr3_nt: TGTGCCAGCAGTTACAGACAGGAAGACTCCTACGAGCAGTACTTC; cdr3_aa: CASSYRQEDSYEQYF; d_call: -; v_call: TRBV6-6; j_call: TRBJ2-7; clone_size: once
cdr3_nt: TGTGCCAGCAGCCCCGCCCGGGTACTAGCGGGAGGTCGAGAAGAGACCCAGTACTTC; cdr3_aa: CASSPARVLAGGREETQYF; d_call: TRBD2; v_call: TRBV7-9; j_call: TRBJ2-5; clone_size: -
cdr3_nt: TGCGCCAGCAGCTTGACTCCCCAAGAGACCCAGTACTTC; cdr3_aa: CASSLTPQETQYF; d_call: -; v_call: TRBV5-1; j_call: TRBJ2-5; clone_size: -
cdr3_nt: TGTGCCAGCAGCTTACAGGTTAGCTCAGAAGAGACCCAGTACTTC; cdr3_aa: CASSLQVSSEETQYF; d_call: -; v_call: TRBV7-2; j_call: TRBJ2-5; clone_size: -
cdr3_nt: TGTGCCAGCAGCCAAGGGGACACTCACACCAACACTGAAGCTTTCTTT; cdr3_aa: CASSQGDTHTNTEAFF; d_call: -; v_call: TRBV5-4; j_call: TRBJ1-1; clone_size: few
cdr3_nt: TGTGCCAGCAGTCGAGGGGGCGCTGAAGCTTTCTTT; cdr3_aa: CASSRGGAEAFF; d_call: TRBD1; v_call: TRBV27; j_call: TRBJ1-1; clone_size: once
cdr3_nt: TGTGCCTGGAGTGCACCAGCGGCTAGCGAAGCAGATACGCAGTATTTT; cdr3_aa: CAWSAPAASEADTQYF; d_call: -; v_call: TRBV30; j_call: TRBJ2-3; clone_size: -
cdr3_nt: TGTGCCAGCAGCCACTCGCCTAGCGGACTGAGGTTCTTC; cdr3_aa: CASSHSPSGLRFF; d_call: TRBD2; v_call: TRBV14; j_call: TRBJ2-1; clone_size: -
cdr3_nt: TGTGCCAGCAGTCCCCCGGGAGGGTTAGGTGAGCAGTTCTTC; cdr3_aa: CASSPPGGLGEQFF; d_call: TRBD2; v_call: TRBV28; j_call: TRBJ2-1; clone_size: few
cdr3_nt: TGTGCCTGGAGTGTAAGGGGGACGGGGCACGAGCAGTACTTC; cdr3_aa: CAWSVRGTGHEQYF; d_call: -; v_call: TRBV30; j_call: TRBJ2-7; clone_size: -